The 11 T cell receptor beta chains listed next were all sequenced from one sample in a study of T cells in Graves' hyperthyroidism and ophthalmopathy. RNA transcripts yielded amplified TCR beta CDR3 regions. A first-round RT-PCR of the TCR CDR3 used the HTBI primer set. Each CDR3 protein gets one entry after TCRdb re-called the multiplex PCR reads with MiXCR. Among about 260,000 distinct CDR3 sequences listed, about 20% were seen once. Sequenced: blood. The receptor source for this set is a man aged 30 to 39 with Graves' ophthalmopathy.

In regard to this clonotype: A read error is possible here, since a much larger clone lies one base away. The chain is built from TRBV28 and TRBJ2-4, with TRBD1 matching over 11 bases. CDR3 length: 19 amino acids. Germline CDR1 MDHEN, CDR2 SYDVKM. The CDR3 protein is CASSSLKHGQGAYGNIQCF. The CDR3 bases are TGTGCCAGCAGTTCCCTCAAGCACGGACAGGGGGCGTATGGTAACATTCAGTGCTTC.

This clonotype was seen a handful of times. V usage is TRBV5-8 and J usage is TRBJ2-2, with D possibly being TRBD1 (5 bases). V gave up 4 bases and J gave up 4 bases, with 17 bases separating them. The V gene's germline CDR1 is SGHTS and CDR2 YDEGEE. This CDR3 contains 16 residues. The CDR3, as DNA: TGTGCCAGCAGCATTAACCCAGGGCTTGGCACCGGGGAGCTGTTTTTT. Protein product: CASSINPGLGTGELFF.

This sequence joins TRBV7-8 and TRBJ1-1; perhaps TRBD1 as D (5 bases). Germline V gene lookup returns CDR1 SGHVS and CDR2 FQNEAQ. The CDR3 extends over 14 amino acids. The V end was cut by 3 bases, the J end by 3 bases, with 11 bases between. The CDR3 DNA reads as TGTGCCAGCAGCTTCGGGGGGTGGGACACTGAAGCTTTCTTT. Protein sequence: CASSFGGWDTEAFF.

This clonotype showed up many times. This chain uses TRBV7-9 with TRBJ2-5; D is ambiguous. CDR1 is SEHNR and CDR2 is FQNEAQ in the germline V gene (reference sequence). The CDR3 is 14 amino acids. Deletions cut 3 bases from V and 5 bases from J, with 13 bases between. The CDR3 nucleotides are TGTGCCAGCAGCTTCCGCCAACTCGGGGAGACCCAGTACTTC. Encoded protein: CASSFRQLGETQYF. Filled out from reference TRBV7-9 and TRBJ2-5, the complete variable domain reads DTGVSQNPRHKITKRGQNVTFRCDPISEHNRLYWYRQTLGQGPEFLTYFQNEAQLEKSRLLSDRFSAERPKGSFSTLEIQRTEQGDSAMYLCASSFRQLGETQYFGPGTRLLVL.

Only a few counts were recorded for this clonotype. The chain carries TRBV29-1 and TRBJ2-3, with D possibly matching TRBD2 (6 bases). Germline V lookup: CDR1 SQVTM, CDR2 ANQGSEA. The CDR3 is 12 amino acids. Trimming removed 7 bases at V and 0 bases at J, with 8 bases between. DNA of the CDR3: TGCAGCGGGGGGACTAGCACAGATACGCAGTATTTT. Translating gives CSGGTSTDTQYF.

Many counts were recorded for this clonotype. The V call is TRBV11-2, the J call TRBJ2-1; TRBD1 agrees at 9 bases. The V segment lost 3 bases and the J segment 16 bases; nucleotides outside the gene matches: 7. Germline-derived CDR1 and CDR2 are SGHAT and FQNNGV. The CDR3 is made up of 12 amino acids. The DNA of the CDR3 is TGTGCCAGCAGCTTTCACAGGGGGCGGGCATTCTTC. Its protein is CASSFHRGRAFF.

This clonotype turned up a few times. V is TRBV5-1 and J is TRBJ2-7; D may correspond to TRBD1 or TRBD2 (5 bases each). V dropped 0 bases and J dropped 0 bases, with 13 bases sitting between them. This CDR3 has 16 residues. Germline lookup yields CDR1 SGHRS and CDR2 YFSETQ. The DNA for the CDR3 is TGCGCCAGCAGCTTGGCCATCGGGGCCAGCTCCTACGAGCAGTACTTC. It encodes CASSLAIGASSYEQYF.

This clonotype appeared a few times. The chain has TRBV7-3 and TRBJ2-5; 13 bases align to TRBD2. The CDR3 length is 16 residues. From germline, CDR1 is SGHTA and CDR2 FQGTGA. Unmatched junction bases numbered 2, after V lost 1 base and J lost 3 bases. The CDR3 DNA sequence: TGTGCCAGCAGCTTAATGGGACTAGCGGGAAAAGAGACCCAGTACTTC. It codes for CASSLMGLAGKETQYF.

The gene calls are TRBV12-3 or TRBV12-4 and TRBJ2-1; no definite D call. The ends were cut back, 6 bases at V and 0 bases at J, with 12 bases in the middle. CDR3 length: 15 residues. The CDR3: CASSLRISSYNEQFF. DNA for the CDR3: TGTGCCAGCAGCCTTAGGATCAGCTCCTACAATGAGCAGTTCTTC.

This clonotype appeared many times. The CDR3: CASSPPRGQPQHF. The CDR3 DNA sequence: TGTGCCAGCAGCCCCCCGAGAGGTCAGCCCCAGCATTTT. This rearrangement joins TRBV3-1 to TRBJ1-5; D call uncertain. The V gene lost 4 bases and the J gene lost 6 bases, with 10 bases spanning the gap. Germline V gene sequence: CDR1 LGHDT, CDR2 YNNKEL (reference sequence). This CDR3 has 13 residues. Combining the CDR3 with reference TRBV3-1 and TRBJ1-5 gives the whole variable domain DTAVSQTPKYLVTQMGNDKSIKCEQNLGHDTMYWYKQDSKKFLKIMFSYNNKELIINETVPNRFSPKSPDKAHLNLHINSLELGDSAVYFCASSPPRGQPQHFGDGTRLSIL.

V and J are TRBV2 and TRBJ1-1; D gene ambiguous. The germline CDR1 and CDR2 sequences are SNHLY and FYNNEI. The V and J ends lost 7 bases and 0 bases respectively, with 6 bases between them. This CDR3 is 12 amino acids long. The CDR3 here is CASIKLNTEAFF. CDR3 DNA: TGTGCCAGCATCAAACTGAACACTGAAGCTTTCTTT.